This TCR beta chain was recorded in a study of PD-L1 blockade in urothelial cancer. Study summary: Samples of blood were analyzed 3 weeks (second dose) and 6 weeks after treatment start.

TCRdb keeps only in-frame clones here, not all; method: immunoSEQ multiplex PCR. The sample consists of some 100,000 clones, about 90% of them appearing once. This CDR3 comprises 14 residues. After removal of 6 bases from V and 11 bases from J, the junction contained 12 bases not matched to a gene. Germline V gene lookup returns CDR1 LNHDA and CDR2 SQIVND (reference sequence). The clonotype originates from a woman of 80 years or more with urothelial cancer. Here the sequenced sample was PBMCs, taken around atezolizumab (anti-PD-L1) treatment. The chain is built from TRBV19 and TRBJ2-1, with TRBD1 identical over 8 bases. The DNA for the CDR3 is TGTGCCAGTAGCCTAGAGATCCGGGACAGGAAGCAGTTCTTC. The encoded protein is CASSLEIRDRKQFF.